These 17 T cell receptor beta chains were all obtained from the same sample, sequenced in a study of beta chain features in type 1 diabetes. All of the isolated RNA was reverse transcribed, so expressed TCRB transcripts were sequenced. The protocol was immunoSEQ multiplex PCR, while the TCRdb copy is restricted to in-frame clones and leaves out a portion. The sample includes under 500,000 clones, about 30% of them seen just once. The specimen sequenced was naive CD4+ T cells from blood. These TCRs come from a man between 18 and 35 years old in good health.

This clone has a handful of counts. The chain employs TRBV30 and TRBJ1-1, with D unresolved. Trimming pared 4 bases from V and 6 bases from J, leaving 15 bases between. Per the germline V gene, CDR1 is GTSNPN and CDR2 is SVGIG (reference sequence). The CDR3 consists of 13 residues. Here the CDR3 DNA reads TGTGCCTGGATGAGACATTCCAACGCTGAAGCTTTCTTT. It codes for CAWMRHSNAEAFF.

For the CDR3, the DNA is TGTGCCAGCAGCCAAGATGAGGCTGCAAACACCGGGGAGCTGTTTTTT. It is translated as CASSQDEAANTGELFF. This chain uses TRBV4-2 with TRBJ2-2; no firm D call. The CDR3 totals 16 residues. The V and J ends lost 0 bases and 2 bases respectively, with 10 bases between them. Germline V CDR1 and CDR2: LGHNA, YNFKEQ.

The V and J genes are TRBV5-6 and TRBJ2-1; no clear D gene. The V end was cut by 1 base, the J end by 6 bases, with 8 bases between. This CDR3 region has 13 residues. The V gene's germline CDR1 is SGHDT and CDR2 YYEEEE. The CDR3 here is CASSLLTVNEQFF. DNA of the CDR3: TGTGCCAGCAGCTTGTTAACAGTCAATGAGCAGTTCTTC.

This clone was seen a few times. J is TRBJ2-1 and V is TRBV29-1; 9 positions match TRBD1. CDR1 and CDR2 from the germline V gene are SQVTM and ANQGSEA. The CDR3 sequence is 11 residues long. This CDR3 reads CRGDRANEQFF. In DNA form, the CDR3 reads TGCCGCGGGGACAGGGCCAATGAGCAGTTCTTC.

Only a few counts were recorded for this clone. This CDR3 is CASSPSGHEQYF. The CDR3 region has the DNA TGTGCCAGCAGTCCCTCAGGGCACGAGCAGTACTTC. This chain connects TRBV28 to TRBJ2-7; tentatively, D is TRBD1 (5 bases). V lost 5 bases and J 5 bases, leaving 10 bases between the germline ends. Germline loops: CDR1 MDHEN, CDR2 SYDVKM. The CDR3 runs to 12 residues.

This clone was found a few times. The V gene is TRBV25-1, the J gene TRBJ2-7; 9 bases are shared with TRBD1. After removal of 7 bases from V and 0 bases from J, the junction contained 4 bases not matched to a gene. Germline CDR1 MGHDK, CDR2 SYGVNS. This CDR3 has 14 amino acids. In nucleotides, the CDR3 is TGTGCCAGCACCCGGGACAGGGACTCCTACGAGCAGTACTTC. Amino acids: CASTRDRDSYEQYF.

A word on this clone: The sample holds other DNA sequences that translate to the same CDR3. The J gene is TRBJ2-1, the V gene TRBV7-2; D is possibly TRBD2 (5 bases). Germline-derived CDR1 and CDR2 are SGHTA and FQGNSA. V was pared by 1 base and J by 3 bases, with 10 bases between. This CDR3 comprises 15 residues. The CDR3 loop reads CASSLGLALYNEQFF. For the CDR3, the DNA is TGTGCCAGCAGCTTAGGTCTAGCCCTCTACAATGAGCAGTTCTTC.

This clone was seen more than once but under ten times. The DNA for the CDR3 is TGTGCCAGCAGCCCAGACGGGGCCGGGGAGCTGTTTTTT. Protein: CASSPDGAGELFF. This rearrangement joins TRBV4-2 to TRBJ2-2; D might be TRBD2 (5 bases). Deletions cut 4 bases from V and 6 bases from J, with 9 bases between. CDR1 and CDR2 from the germline V gene are LGHNA and YNFKEQ. The CDR3 runs to 13 residues.

This clone turned up a few times. The gene calls are TRBV9 and TRBJ2-2, with 8 bases fitting TRBD2. In germline, CDR1 is SGDLS, CDR2 YYNGEE. CDR3 length: 16 residues. V lost 0 bases to trimming and J lost 5 bases; unmatched junction nucleotides: 6. This CDR3 is CASSVADSGITGELFF. The DNA for the CDR3 is TGTGCCAGCAGCGTAGCGGATAGCGGGATTACCGGGGAGCTGTTTTTT.

The table lists this clone with a few counts. The V call is TRBV5-1, the J call TRBJ1-1; TRBD1 matches at 7 bases. The CDR3 consists of 12 residues. The germline V gene encodes CDR1 SGHRS and CDR2 YFSETQ. V shed 4 bases, J shed 3 bases, and the junction held 0 bases outside the gene matches. CDR3 DNA: TGCGCCAGCAGCCAGGGGGACACTGAAGCTTTCTTT. It specifies CASSQGDTEAFF.

The J gene is TRBJ2-1, the V gene TRBV29-1; no clear D gene. Germline CDR1 SQVTM, CDR2 ANQGSEA. The length of the CDR3 is 14 residues. V lost 3 bases and J lost 0, with 9 bases in between. The CDR3 sequence: CSVEAASSYNEQFF. The CDR3, as DNA: TGCAGCGTTGAGGCAGCAAGCTCCTACAATGAGCAGTTCTTC.

This clone was detected only a few times. Within the sample, other DNA sequences also encode this same CDR3. This rearrangement joins TRBV5-1 to TRBJ2-7; 9 positions agree with TRBD2. CDR3 length: 16 amino acids. Unmatched junction bases numbered 10, after V lost 1 base and J lost 5 bases. Germline V CDR1 and CDR2: SGHRS, YFSETQ. The CDR3 is CASSLRLAGGPHEQYF. The CDR3 DNA reads as TGCGCCAGCAGCTTGAGGCTGGCGGGAGGGCCCCACGAGCAGTACTTC.

This chain uses TRBV6-5 with TRBJ2-1; 10 nucleotides match TRBD2. After removal of 6 bases from V and 8 bases from J, the junction contained 4 bases not matched to a gene. The CDR3 length is 13 residues. CDR1 and CDR2 from the germline V gene are MNHEY and SVGAGI. CDR3 DNA: TGTGCCAGCAGACCGAGCGGGAGGGATGAGCAGTTCTTC. Protein sequence: CASRPSGRDEQFF.

This clone appeared a few times. The chain is built from TRBV7-9 and TRBJ2-2; D is undetermined. V was trimmed by 2 bases and J by 4 bases, leaving 5 bases between them. This CDR3 is built from 13 residues. Germline V CDR1 and CDR2: SEHNR, FQNEAQ (reference sequence). CDR3 nucleotides: TGTGCCAGCAGCTTATGGGCCACCGGGGAGCTGTTTTTT. It encodes CASSLWATGELFF.

The V call is TRBV5-1, the J call TRBJ2-5, with D hard to call. The CDR3 has 13 amino acids. CDR1 is SGHRS, CDR2 YFSETQ, per germline. V was trimmed by 3 bases and J by 5 bases, leaving 11 bases between them. As DNA, the CDR3 is TGCGCCAGCAGCTCCTACAGTCGGGAGACCCAGTACTTC. Protein product: CASSSYSRETQYF. Full variable domain (remainder filled in from reference TRBV5-1 and TRBJ2-5): KAGVTQTPRYLIKTRGQQVTLSCSPISGHRSVSWYQQTPGQGLQFLFEYFSETQRNKGNFPGRFSGRQFSNSRSEMNVSTLELGDSALYLCASSSYSRETQYFGPGTRLLVL.

This clone has more than one count but fewer than ten. The chain is built from TRBV7-9 and TRBJ1-1; D might be TRBD1 (5 bases). This CDR3 is 14 amino acids long. V shed 5 bases and J shed 1 base, with 11 bases lying between them. Germline loops: CDR1 SEHNR, CDR2 FQNEAQ (reference sequence). CDR3 sequence reads: CASSLRGRNTEAFF. The CDR3 DNA follows: TGTGCCAGCAGCCTCCGGGGACGGAACACTGAAGCTTTCTTT.

CDR3: CASSVGDRDQETQYF. CDR3 DNA sequence: TGTGCCAGCAGCGTAGGGGACCGAGACCAAGAGACCCAGTACTTC. V is TRBV9 and J is TRBJ2-5, with D perhaps given as TRBD1 or TRBD2 (5 bases each). CDR1 and CDR2 from the germline V gene are SGDLS and YYNGEE. This CDR3 spans 15 amino acids. V lost 0 bases, J lost 0 bases, and 9 bases lay in between. Full variable domain (rest looked up from reference TRBV9 and TRBJ2-5): DSGVTQTPKHLITATGQRVTLRCSPRSGDLSVYWYQQSLDQGLQFLIQYYNGEERAKGNILERFSAQQFPDLHSELNLSSLELGDSALYFCASSVGDRDQETQYFGPGTRLLVL.